A few counts support the clone carrying this T cell receptor (beta chain). Its antigen is currently unknown. The data stem from a study of radiotherapy plus CTLA-4 blockade in lung cancer. Study observations and caveats: Early clonal dynamics of blood T cells, together with interferon-beta, were reported as the best response predictor. Peripheral blood showed expansion of tumor-derived TCR clones after radiotherapy and ipilimumab.

Libraries were prepared by immunoSEQ multiplex PCR; TCRdb keeps only in-frame clonotypes and omits some of them. The table records 55,000 to 75,000 clones, roughly four fifths of them present only once. Sample: peripheral blood, taken from a patient treated with radiotherapy plus ipilimumab. The clonotype comes from a human donor with non-small cell lung cancer whose response to radiotherapy plus ipilimumab could not be evaluated. Some clones in this sample may be carry-over from other donors' samples.

The CDR3 loop reads CASSYYPGTGIQETQYF. The CDR3 bases are TGCGCCAGCAGCTATTACCCCGGGACAGGCATCCAAGAGACCCAGTACTTC. The chain combines TRBV5-1 with TRBJ2-5; 8 nucleotides line up with TRBD1. After removal of 3 bases from V and 1 base from J, the junction contained 11 bases not matched to a gene. Germline assignment: CDR1 SGHRS and CDR2 YFSETQ. This CDR3 comprises 17 residues.